Each of the 8 T cell receptor beta chains below was sequenced from the same sample in a study of T cells and Merkel cell carcinoma outcomes. Data came from immunoSEQ multiplex PCR; TCRdb stores just in-frame clones and leaves some out. This table holds 5,000 to 6,500 clones, 77% found once. Sequencing used tumor tissue from Merkel cell carcinoma. These receptors all stem from a human donor with Merkel cell carcinoma.

The chain is built from TRBV7-9 and TRBJ2-1; no reliable D call. The CDR3 consists of 12 residues. Germline V gives CDR1 SEHNR, CDR2 FQNEAQ (reference sequence). With 2 bases removed from V and 5 bases from J, the gap between germline ends came to 4 bases. The CDR3 sequence is CASSLSDNEQFF. The CDR3 DNA reads TGTGCCAGCAGCTTATCGGACAATGAGCAGTTCTTC.

The J gene is TRBJ2-4, the V gene TRBV6-1, with 9 bases matching TRBD1. The ends lost 11 bases at V and 6 bases at J; junction bases unmatched: 5. From germline, CDR1 is MNHNS and CDR2 SASEGT. The CDR3 totals 12 residues. In nucleotides, the CDR3 is TGTGCCGTACAGGGGGCAGTAAACATTCAGTACTTC. It specifies CAVQGAVNIQYF.

This clone was detected a few times. V usage is TRBV2 and J usage is TRBJ2-3; 7 positions agree with TRBD2. The CDR3 loop spans 15 amino acids. Unmatched junction bases numbered 6, after V lost 6 bases and J lost 0 bases. Germline CDR1 reads SNHLY; CDR2 reads FYNNEI. The CDR3 sequence: CASSGGTASTDTQYF. The CDR3 nucleotides read TGTGCCAGCAGCGGGGGGACGGCTAGCACAGATACGCAGTATTTT. The full variable domain, its missing parts supplied by reference TRBV2 and TRBJ2-3, is EPEVTQTPSHQVTQMGQEVILRCVPISNHLYFYWYRQILGQKVEFLVSFYNNEISEKSEIFDDQFSVERPDGSNFTLKIRSTKLEDSAMYFCASSGGTASTDTQYFGPGTRLTVL.

The chain has TRBV7-9 and TRBJ2-5; no clear D. From germline, CDR1 is SEHNR and CDR2 FQNEAQ (reference sequence). CDR3 size: 11 residues. Between the trimmed V and J ends, which lost 5 bases and 1 base, there was a span of 2 bases. CDR3 sequence reads: CASSAQETQYF. DNA of the CDR3: TGTGCCAGCAGCGCCCAAGAGACCCAGTACTTC.

The rearrangement uses TRBV7-9 and TRBJ2-1; D gene unclear. The V end was cut by 5 bases, the J end by 4 bases, with 15 bases between. The germline gives CDR1 SEHNR, CDR2 FQNEAQ (reference sequence). This CDR3 spans 15 amino acids. DNA for the CDR3: TGTGCCAGCAGCGCCCGTGGGGTAGGGTACAATGAGCAGTTCTTC. As protein: CASSARGVGYNEQFF.

The V call is TRBV4-2, the J call TRBJ1-4, with D hard to call. The germline V gene encodes CDR1 LGHNA and CDR2 YNFKEQ. This CDR3 is 14 amino acids long. V was pared by 3 bases and J by 10 bases, with 15 bases between. CDR3 amino acids: CASSQDNAVAKLFF. The CDR3, as DNA: TGTGCCAGCAGCCAGGATAATGCGGTTGCAAAACTGTTTTTT.

The chain employs TRBV7-9 and TRBJ2-1; 15 positions match TRBD2. V lost 5 bases and J lost 6; bases outside the gene matches: 5. Germline CDR1 SEHNR, CDR2 FQNEAQ (reference sequence). The CDR3 loop spans 16 amino acids. The chain's CDR3 is CASSTGTSGRRNEQFF. DNA for the CDR3: TGTGCCAGCAGCACTGGGACTAGCGGGAGGCGCAATGAGCAGTTCTTC.

The rearrangement uses TRBV11-3 and TRBJ2-3; a weak D match, TRBD2 (6 bases). Trimming cost V 1 base and J 0 bases, with 8 bases left between them. The length of the CDR3 is 15 residues. The germline gives CDR1 SGHNT, CDR2 YENEEA. Here the CDR3 DNA reads TGTGCCAGCAGCTTAGGTCTAGCGAGCACAGATACGCAGTATTTT. As protein: CASSLGLASTDTQYF.